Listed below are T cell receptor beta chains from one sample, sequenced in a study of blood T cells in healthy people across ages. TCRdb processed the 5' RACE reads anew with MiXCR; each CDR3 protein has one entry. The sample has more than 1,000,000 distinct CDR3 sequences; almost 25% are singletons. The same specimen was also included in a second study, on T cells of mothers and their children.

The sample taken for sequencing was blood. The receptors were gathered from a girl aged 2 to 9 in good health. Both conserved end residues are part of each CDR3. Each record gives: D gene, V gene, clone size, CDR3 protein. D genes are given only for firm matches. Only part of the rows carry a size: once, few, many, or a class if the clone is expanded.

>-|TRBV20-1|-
CSAREGVLGYNEQFF
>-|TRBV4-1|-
CGVYNEQFF
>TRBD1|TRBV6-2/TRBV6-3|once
CASSTDRGFTGELFF
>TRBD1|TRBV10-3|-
CAISRDRGTEAFF
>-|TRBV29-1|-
CSVFGLLAETQYF
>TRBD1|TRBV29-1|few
CSVGDRGFSGANVLTF
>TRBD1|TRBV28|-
CASSHNRGLQETQYF
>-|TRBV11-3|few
CASSPGAFPNTGELFF
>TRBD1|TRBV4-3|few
CASSHARGREQFF
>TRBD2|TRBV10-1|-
CASSESGGRVPDTQYF
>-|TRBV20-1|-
CSARDEEQGRYGYTF
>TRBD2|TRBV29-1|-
CSVVGGLEDGEQYF
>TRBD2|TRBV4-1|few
CASSLQGTSGYYNEQFF
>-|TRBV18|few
CASSPDHQRAAFF
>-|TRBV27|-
CASTSGAGEQFF
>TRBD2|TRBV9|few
CASSVAASGYEQYF
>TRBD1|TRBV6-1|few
CASRRTGDSRYQETQYF
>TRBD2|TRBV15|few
CATSRDHGGSSDTQYF
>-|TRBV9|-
CASSVAGGNTIYF
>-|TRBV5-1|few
CASRWEGSTNEKLFF
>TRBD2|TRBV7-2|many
CASRLAGNNEQFF
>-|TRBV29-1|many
CSVVEVNTEAFF
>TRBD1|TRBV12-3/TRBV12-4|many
CASSFGTVNEQFF
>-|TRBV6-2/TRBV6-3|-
CASSYVSNEQFF
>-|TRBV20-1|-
CSARTYTDTQYF
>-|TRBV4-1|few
CASSQAGGNPSYEQYF
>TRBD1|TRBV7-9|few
CASSWDRAGNTEAFF
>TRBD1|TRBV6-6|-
CASRQGYRETQYF
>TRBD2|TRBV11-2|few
CASSPRAGGADTQYF
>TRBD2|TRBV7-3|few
CASSLYPEGSGGANEQFF
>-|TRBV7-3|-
CASSTTEANTEAFF
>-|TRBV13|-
CASSSAVVVGQFF
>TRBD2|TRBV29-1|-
CSVPRTSVRRDTQYF
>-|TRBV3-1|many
CASSQDTAVF
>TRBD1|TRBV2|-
CASSRDSLGSNYGYTF
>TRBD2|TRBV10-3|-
CAISAGLAAKNIQYF
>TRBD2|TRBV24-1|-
CATSVSFASGSFKNIQYF
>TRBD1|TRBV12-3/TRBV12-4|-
CASSDGTAAQETQYF
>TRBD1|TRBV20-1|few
CSASGTARIGGNIQYF
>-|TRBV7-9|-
CASSRQELPGYGYTF
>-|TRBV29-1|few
CSLEKEHGNPDTQYF
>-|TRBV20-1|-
CSILGFRKSVPTTDTQYF